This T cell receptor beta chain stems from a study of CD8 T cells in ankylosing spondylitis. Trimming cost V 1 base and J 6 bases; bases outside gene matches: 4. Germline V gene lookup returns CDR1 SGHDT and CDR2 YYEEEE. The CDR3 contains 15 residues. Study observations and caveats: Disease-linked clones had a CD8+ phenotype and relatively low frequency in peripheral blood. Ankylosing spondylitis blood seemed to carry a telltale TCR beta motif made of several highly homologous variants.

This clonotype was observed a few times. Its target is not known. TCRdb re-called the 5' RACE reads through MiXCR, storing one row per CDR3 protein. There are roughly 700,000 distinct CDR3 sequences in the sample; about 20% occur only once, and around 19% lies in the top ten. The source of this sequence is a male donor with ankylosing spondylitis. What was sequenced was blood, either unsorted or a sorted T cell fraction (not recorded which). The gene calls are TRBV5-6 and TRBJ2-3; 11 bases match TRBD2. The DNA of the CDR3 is TGTGCCAGCAGCTTGCTTAGCGGGGGGGAGGATACGCAGTATTTT. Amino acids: CASSLLSGGEDTQYF. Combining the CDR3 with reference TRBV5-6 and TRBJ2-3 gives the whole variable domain DAGVTQSPTHLIKTRGQQVTLRCSPKSGHDTVSWYQQALGQGPQFIFQYYEEEERQRGNFPDRFSGHQFPNYSSELNVNALLLGDSALYLCASSLLSGGEDTQYFGPGTRLTVL.